A single sample gave rise to the 14 T cell receptor beta chains below, sequenced in a study of long-term antiretroviral therapy in people with HIV. The authors ran the immunoSEQ assay, v3.0, at survey level. Produced via immunoSEQ multiplex PCR; TCRdb's table is partial and in-frame only. The data show about 7,100 clones, roughly 80% seen once. Sequenced material: unsorted PBMCs, taken 1.1 years after starting antiretroviral therapy. All receptors derive from a man aged 35 to 55 with HIV.

The chain is built from TRBV7-9 and TRBJ1-3, with 8 bases aligning to TRBD1. This CDR3 region has 15 residues. Trimming at V came to 5 bases and at J to 3 bases, leaving 6 bases not matched to a gene. Looked up from germline, CDR1 is SEHNR and CDR2 is FQNEAQ (reference sequence). The CDR3 loop reads CASSPGQAVGNTIYF. The CDR3 nucleotides are TGTGCCAGCAGCCCGGGACAGGCCGTTGGAAACACCATATATTTT.

The table lists this clone with a count of one. The chain combines TRBV4-1 with TRBJ1-3; D unresolved. CDR1 and CDR2 from the germline V gene are MGHRA and YSYEKL. The CDR3 has 18 residues. With 1 base removed from V and 0 bases from J, the gap between germline ends came to 16 bases. CDR3 region: CASSQALLGILSGNTIYF. The CDR3 DNA follows: TGCGCCAGCAGCCAAGCTCTGTTAGGGATTCTCTCTGGAAACACCATATATTTT.

This clone was observed a few times. The rearrangement uses TRBV27 and TRBJ2-7, with 10 bases that match TRBD1. This CDR3 is built from 15 residues. Trimming at V came to 3 bases and at J to 5 bases, leaving 7 bases not matched to a gene. Germline-derived CDR1 and CDR2 are MNHEY and SMNVEV (reference sequence). CDR3 in amino acids: CASSFRDRGFHEQYF. DNA for the CDR3: TGTGCCAGCAGTTTCCGGGACAGGGGTTTCCACGAGCAGTACTTC.

V is TRBV7-9 and J is TRBJ2-1, with D tentatively TRBD2 (6 bases). CDR1 and CDR2 from the germline V gene are SEHNR and FQNEAQ (reference sequence). The CDR3 has 12 residues. V lost 3 bases to trimming and J lost 9 bases, with 9 bases between them. The CDR3 DNA is TGTGCCAGCAGCTTCGGGGGAGGTGAGCAGTTCTTC. It specifies CASSFGGGEQFF.

The chain combines TRBV6-5 with TRBJ1-1; unclear D gene. V dropped 8 bases and J dropped 4 bases, with 8 bases sitting between them. CDR1 is MNHEY, CDR2 SVGAGI, per germline. CDR3 length equals 11 residues. The CDR3: CASGQFTEAFF. CDR3 sequence (DNA): TGTGCCAGCGGGCAGTTCACTGAAGCTTTCTTT.

CDR3 sequence (DNA): TGTGCCAGTAGTTGGACAGGGGGCAATCAGCCCCAGCATTTT. Translation: CASSWTGGNQPQHF. V usage is TRBV19 and J usage is TRBJ1-5, with 9 bases lining up with TRBD1. J lost 2 bases, V lost 5 bases, and 1 base had no gene match. CDR1 and CDR2 from the germline V gene are LNHDA and SQIVND (reference sequence). This CDR3 has 14 residues.

V gene TRBV7-9 combines with J gene TRBJ2-2; TRBD2 matches 9 bases. Germline V CDR1 and CDR2: SEHNR, FQNEAQ (reference sequence). This CDR3 is built from 16 residues. The trim removed 6 bases at V and 1 base at J, leaving 6 bases unmatched. The CDR3 DNA reads TGTGCCAGCAGACGAGCGGGGGGCGAGAACACCGGGGAGCTGTTTTTT. It specifies CASRRAGGENTGELFF.

For the CDR3, the DNA is TGTGCCAGCACCAGGGGACGCCCGAACACCGGGGAGCTGTTTTTT. The encoded protein is CASTRGRPNTGELFF. This chain uses TRBV6-5 with TRBJ2-2; TRBD1 is a possible D gene (6 bases). Per the germline V gene, CDR1 is MNHEY and CDR2 is SVGAGI. There are 15 residues in the CDR3. V gave up 7 bases and J gave up 0 bases, with 12 bases separating them.

The genes are TRBV5-4 and TRBJ2-4; the match to TRBD1 covers 8 bases. Germline V gives CDR1 SGHNT, CDR2 YYREEE (reference sequence). This CDR3 has 13 residues. V lost 5 bases and J lost 5; bases outside the gene matches: 3. The CDR3 here is CASSSGQENIQYF. The CDR3 coding sequence is TGTGCCAGCAGTTCGGGACAGGAAAACATTCAGTACTTC.

This clone has just one count. The genes are TRBV5-6 and TRBJ1-2; TRBD1 agrees at 9 bases. V lost 4 bases and J lost 4; bases outside the gene matches: 5. The CDR3 length is 14 residues. Germline V lookup: CDR1 SGHDT, CDR2 YYEEEE. CDR3 region: CASSAGTGFYGYTF. The CDR3 region has the DNA TGTGCCAGCAGCGCGGGGACAGGGTTCTATGGCTACACCTTC.

This clone is medium-sized by share. This chain uses TRBV5-1 with TRBJ2-1; either TRBD1 or TRBD2 may supply D (6 bases each). Looked up from germline, CDR1 is SGHRS and CDR2 is YFSETQ. The CDR3 totals 21 residues. Trimming removed 2 bases from V and 0 bases from J, with 27 bases in between. CDR3 nucleotides: TGCGCCAGCAGCTTACGGACAGCCCTCGAAGGGACTCCAAGCTCCTACAATGAGCAGTTCTTC. Translating gives CASSLRTALEGTPSSYNEQFF.

As DNA, the CDR3 is TGCGCCAGCAGCCCGCGGACAGGGAGGGCCGGGGCCAACGTCCTGACTTTC. Translation gives CASSPRTGRAGANVLTF. The chain joins TRBV5-1 to TRBJ2-6; TRBD1 might be the D (8 bases). CDR3 length equals 17 residues. Germline loops: CDR1 SGHRS, CDR2 YFSETQ. V lost 4 bases to trimming and J lost 4 bases, with 18 bases between them.

The table lists this clone with a few counts. This chain connects TRBV4-1 to TRBJ1-5; the D is unclear. Trimming took 4 bases from V and 10 from J, leaving 5 bases between them. This CDR3 has 10 residues. Germline loops: CDR1 MGHRA, CDR2 YSYEKL. The CDR3: CASSLVPQHF. The DNA of the CDR3 is TGCGCCAGCAGCCTAGTCCCCCAGCATTTT.

V usage is TRBV5-5 and J usage is TRBJ2-7; the match to TRBD2 covers 15 bases. V was clipped by 5 bases and J by 3 bases; unmatched bases: 15. Germline values: CDR1 SGHKS, CDR2 YYEKEE (reference sequence). The CDR3 runs 19 residues. CDR3 region: CASSSGGTSGGKSFYEQYF. CDR3 nucleotide sequence: TGTGCCAGCAGTTCAGGGGGGACTAGCGGGGGGAAGAGTTTCTACGAGCAGTACTTC.